These T cell receptor beta chains were read from a single sample in a study of shared clonotypes between healthy human individuals. Data came from immunoSEQ multiplex PCR; TCRdb stores just in-frame clones and leaves some out. This sample has a few million clones; approximately 94% occur once, and the top ten carry roughly 0.15%. Sample: naive CD4+ T cells sorted from blood. The receptors were sampled from a man younger than 35 in good health. Both conserved end residues are part of each CDR3. The D gene is left open where the match is weak. The size of a clone is reported for some rows only, either as once, few or many, or as a class for expanded clones.

v_call	clone_size	cdr3_length	d_call	j_call	cdr3_aa	cdr3_nt
TRBV18	.	15	.	TRBJ1-1	CASSPGQLGNTEAFF	TGTGCCAGCTCACCCGGACAGCTCGGTAACACTGAAGCTTTCTTT
TRBV6-1	.	14	.	TRBJ2-7	CASSEVWGPYEQYF	TGTGCCAGCAGTGAAGTGTGGGGTCCCTACGAGCAGTACTTC
TRBV28	.	16	TRBD1	TRBJ1-4	CASSMRTGQVNEKLFF	TGTGCCAGCAGTATGAGAACGGGACAGGTCAATGAAAAACTGTTTTTT
TRBV6-5	.	11	.	TRBJ2-5	CASLRGETQYF	TGTGCCAGCTTAAGGGGAGAGACCCAGTACTTC
TRBV28	.	16	.	TRBJ1-6	CASDLAGGRYNSPLHF	TGTGCCAGCGACTTGGCTGGGGGGCGTTATAATTCACCCCTCCACTTT
TRBV25-1	.	15	TRBD1	TRBJ1-2	CASSDSASGGAGYTF	TGTGCCAGCAGTGATTCCGCCTCAGGGGGCGCTGGCTACACCTTC
TRBV7-8	.	13	.	TRBJ1-2	CASSPDSNYGYTF	TGTGCCAGCAGCCCAGATTCTAACTATGGCTACACCTTC
TRBV2	.	16	TRBD2	TRBJ2-4	CASSTSGGVAKNIQYF	TGTGCCAGCAGTACATCGGGGGGGGTAGCCAAAAACATTCAGTACTTC
TRBV6-1	.	12	.	TRBJ1-2	CASKTQLYGYTF	TGTGCCAGCAAGACCCAACTCTATGGCTACACCTTC
TRBV6-5	.	15	.	TRBJ2-6	CASSPNTPGANVLTF	TGTGCCAGCAGCCCAAACACTCCCGGGGCCAACGTCCTGACTTTC
TRBV19	.	15	.	TRBJ2-6	CASSLRSSGANVLTF	TGTGCCAGTAGTCTAAGAAGCTCTGGGGCCAACGTCCTGACTTTC
TRBV6-5	.	13	.	TRBJ1-2	CASSYMTGYGYTF	TGTGCCAGCAGTTACATGACAGGCTATGGCTACACCTTC
TRBV19	.	13	.	TRBJ1-5	CASSMGRKEPQHF	TGTGCCAGTAGTATGGGCCGGAAAGAGCCCCAGCATTTT
TRBV7-9	.	14	.	TRBJ1-4	CASSPGQQNEKLFF	TGTGCCAGCAGCCCGGGACAACAGAATGAAAAACTGTTTTTT
TRBV9	.	13	.	TRBJ1-1	CASSSGLNTEAFF	TGTGCCAGCAGCTCGGGACTGAACACTGAAGCTTTCTTT
TRBV4-3	.	15	TRBD1	TRBJ1-1	CASSRLDRDYTEAFF	TGCGCCAGCAGCCGATTGGACAGGGACTACACTGAAGCTTTCTTT
TRBV5-1	.	15	.	TRBJ2-1	CASSWQGPNNNEQFF	TGCGCCAGCAGCTGGCAGGGGCCTAATAATAATGAGCAGTTCTTC
TRBV30	.	13	.	TRBJ2-7	CAWARDGTYEQYF	TGTGCCTGGGCCCGGGACGGAACCTACGAGCAGTACTTC
TRBV10-3	.	15	TRBD2	TRBJ2-7	CAISDSAGGSYEQYF	TGTGCCATCAGTGACTCCGCGGGAGGCTCCTACGAGCAGTACTTC
TRBV19	few	13	TRBD1	TRBJ1-1	CASKDRANTEAFF	TGTGCCAGCAAGGACAGGGCGAACACTGAAGCTTTCTTT
TRBV2	few	14	.	TRBJ1-2	CASRRGADNYGYTF	TGTGCCAGCAGGCGGGGGGCGGACAACTATGGCTACACCTTC
TRBV29-1	.	11	TRBD2	TRBJ2-4	CSVDGGNIQYF	TGCAGCGTTGACGGGGGGAACATTCAGTACTTC
TRBV5-1	.	17	.	TRBJ2-3	CASSRSPQGSDGYTQYF	TGCGCCAGCAGCCGAAGCCCACAGGGCTCGGATGGCTATACGCAGTATTTT
TRBV9	.	18	.	TRBJ2-2	CASSPPGLAGSGTGELFF	TGTGCCAGCAGCCCCCCGGGGCTAGCCGGGAGCGGGACCGGGGAGCTGTTTTTT
TRBV7-2	.	13	.	TRBJ2-7	CASSRASNYEQYF	TGTGCCAGCAGCCGGGCGTCAAACTACGAGCAGTACTTC
TRBV5-1	.	16	TRBD2	TRBJ2-1	CASSGRLAGGHNEQFF	TGCGCCAGCAGCGGCCGACTAGCGGGAGGGCACAATGAGCAGTTCTTC
TRBV10-3	.	15	.	TRBJ2-1	CAISESSDWFNEQFF	TGTGCCATCAGTGAGTCTAGCGACTGGTTTAATGAGCAGTTCTTC
TRBV7-9	.	18	.	TRBJ1-4	CASSDPVTDTATNEKLFF	TGTGCCAGCAGCGATCCCGTGACAGATACAGCAACTAATGAAAAACTGTTTTTT
TRBV9	few	15	TRBD1	TRBJ1-5	CASSASGQQNQPQHF	TGTGCCAGCAGCGCCTCGGGACAGCAAAATCAGCCCCAGCATTTT
TRBV7-2	.	12	.	TRBJ2-1	CASSSRGGEQFF	TGTGCCAGCAGCTCCAGGGGGGGAGAGCAGTTCTTC
TRBV29-1	.	13	.	TRBJ1-1	CSVEVGGNTEAFF	TGCAGCGTTGAAGTAGGGGGGAACACTGAAGCTTTCTTT
TRBV12-5	.	15	.	TRBJ2-3	CASGVQGFGTDTQYF	TGTGCTAGTGGTGTGCAGGGGTTTGGCACAGATACGCAGTATTTT
TRBV19	.	12	.	TRBJ1-5	CASSPDSQPQHF	TGTGCCAGTAGTCCCGACAGCCAGCCCCAGCATTTT
TRBV6-1	.	16	.	TRBJ1-6	CASSEAGGAVNSPLHF	TGTGCCAGCAGTGAAGCGGGGGGCGCCGTTAATTCACCCCTCCACTTT
TRBV14	.	15	TRBD1	TRBJ1-6	CASSPWDRDNSPLHF	TGTGCCAGCAGCCCTTGGGACAGGGATAATTCACCCCTCCACTTT
TRBV25-1	once	12	.	TRBJ1-3	CASTSSGNTIYF	TGTGCCAGCACCAGCTCTGGAAACACCATATATTTT
TRBV7-9	.	15	TRBD1	TRBJ2-5	CASSTGQGRQETQYF	TGTGCCAGCAGCACGGGACAGGGTCGGCAAGAGACCCAGTACTTC
TRBV2	.	16	.	TRBJ2-6	CASSPGQTSGANVLTF	TGTGCCAGCAGTCCCGGACAGACCTCTGGGGCCAACGTCCTGACTTTC
TRBV7-9	.	12	.	TRBJ2-3	CASSLREDTQYF	TGTGCCAGCAGCTTGAGGGAAGATACGCAGTATTTT
TRBV18	.	15	.	TRBJ2-3	CASSPPSVSTDTQYF	TGTGCCAGCTCACCGCCCTCAGTCAGCACAGATACGCAGTATTTT